The 32 T cell receptor beta chains given below trace back to one sample, sequenced in a study of blood T cell repertoires in COVID-19. Produced via immunoSEQ multiplex PCR; TCRdb's table is partial and in-frame only. The repertoire holds roughly 180,000 clones, with nearly 85% as singletons. The sequenced sample consisted of peripheral blood. The receptors shown here come from a woman aged 25 to 45 with acute or convalescent COVID-19.

This chain joins TRBV29-1 and TRBJ2-1, with a tentative D call TRBD2 (5 bases). The germline V gene has CDR1 SQVTM and CDR2 ANQGSEA. V was trimmed by 7 bases and J by 4 bases, leaving 14 bases between them. This CDR3 has 13 residues. CDR3: CSAVSRTYNEQFF. CDR3 DNA: TGCAGCGCCGTATCCAGGACTTACAATGAGCAGTTCTTC.

The chain recombines TRBV6-6 with TRBJ1-4; TRBD1 matches 11 bases. The germline gives CDR1 MNHNY, CDR2 SVGAGI (reference sequence). This CDR3 has 14 amino acids. V was pared by 4 bases and J by 7 bases, with 2 bases of the junction left unmatched. The CDR3 bases are TGTGCCAGCAGTTCGGGACAGGGGGTTGAAAAACTGTTTTTT. Amino acid sequence: CASSSGQGVEKLFF.

The chain carries TRBV23-1 and TRBJ2-7; no clear D gene. TRBV23-1 is annotated as an ORF whose role is uncertain. Between the trimmed V and J ends, which lost 2 bases and 1 base, there was a span of 21 bases. There are 18 residues in the CDR3. The CDR3 region has the DNA TGCGCCAGCAGTCAAAATAGTCGGTCGAGACATGTATCCTACGAGCAGTACTTC. Protein: CASSQNSRSRHVSYEQYF.

Only one count was recorded for this clone. The V and J genes are TRBV6-6 and TRBJ2-1; the match to TRBD2 covers 9 bases. CDR3 length: 16 amino acids. V was clipped by 4 bases and J by 4 bases; unmatched bases: 8. In germline, CDR1 is MNHNY, CDR2 SVGAGI (reference sequence). The CDR3 DNA sequence: TGTGCCAGCAGTTCCTTCGGCGGGGGGGAATACAATGAGCAGTTCTTC. Residues: CASSSFGGGEYNEQFF.

This chain uses TRBV5-1 with TRBJ1-5; unclear D gene. The CDR3 covers 14 residues. The ends were cut back, 3 bases at V and 6 bases at J, with 13 bases in the middle. Germline-derived CDR1 and CDR2 are SGHRS and YFSETQ. CDR3 nucleotides: TGCGCCAGCAGCTCAGAGGGTGGAAGTCAGCCCCAGCATTTT. This sequence encodes CASSSEGGSQPQHF.

This clone turned up a few times. The V call is TRBV10-3, the J call TRBJ2-1, with TRBD1 identical over 7 bases. The V gene end was trimmed by 4 bases and the J gene end by 3 bases; junction bases not matched to a gene: 6. Looked up from germline, CDR1 is ENHRY and CDR2 is SYGVKD. The CDR3 totals 15 residues. CDR3 bases: TGTGCCATCAGTGGGGTAGGGGGCCTCTACAATGAGCAGTTCTTC. As protein: CAISGVGGLYNEQFF.

This clone has more than one count but fewer than ten. CDR3 coding DNA: TGTGCCAGCAGCGACAGCTCCTACGAGCAGTACTTC. This translates into CASSDSSYEQYF. The genes are TRBV3-1 (or the pseudogene TRBV3-2) and TRBJ2-7; a possible D gene is TRBD1 (5 bases). Germline V gene lookup returns CDR1 LGHDT and CDR2 YNNKEL (reference sequence). This CDR3 spans 12 amino acids. Trimming stripped 5 bases from V and 0 bases from J, with 5 bases between.

J is TRBJ2-7 and V is TRBV4-3, with D unresolved. Germline lookup yields CDR1 LGHNA and CDR2 YSLEER. The ends were cut back, 0 bases at V and 5 bases at J, with 14 bases in the middle. This CDR3 region has 15 residues. The CDR3 DNA is TGCGCCAGCAGCCAAGATTCAGGTGCCAAGGACGAGCAGTACTTC. Protein product: CASSQDSGAKDEQYF.

This clone was observed a handful of times. This chain joins TRBV7-9 and TRBJ1-2; unclear D gene. CDR1 and CDR2 from the germline V gene are SEHNR and FQNEAQ (reference sequence). V lost 3 bases and J 10 bases, leaving 12 bases between the germline ends. CDR3 length: 12 residues. This CDR3 reads CASSLAGRAYTF. CDR3 bases: TGTGCCAGCAGCTTGGCAGGAAGAGCCTACACCTTC.

V is TRBV7-9 and J is TRBJ1-2; the D gene is possibly TRBD1 (5 bases). The V end lost 0 bases, the J end lost 8 bases, and 22 bases lay between the germline ends. This CDR3 contains 17 residues. Per germline, CDR1 SEHNR and CDR2 FQNEAQ (reference sequence). The CDR3 DNA follows: TGTGCCAGCAGCTTAGCGGTACAGGACCCTCAGACGTGGGGCTACACCTTC. Translating it yields CASSLAVQDPQTWGYTF.

On this clone itself: Other DNA sequences in this sample translate to the same CDR3. This chain uses TRBV3-1 (or the pseudogene TRBV3-2) with TRBJ2-5, with 7 bases lining up with TRBD2. This CDR3 contains 13 residues. Germline CDR1 and CDR2: LGHDT and YNNKEL (reference sequence). Losses at the gene ends were 0 bases for V and 8 bases for J; bases not matched to a gene: 3. Here the CDR3 DNA reads TGTGCCAGCAGCCAAGACCGGGGGGATACCCAGTACTTC. This sequence encodes CASSQDRGDTQYF.

The chain uses TRBV9 and TRBJ2-2; TRBD2 aligns across 16 bases. Germline-derived CDR1 and CDR2 are SGDLS and YYNGEE. The V gene end was trimmed by 0 bases and the J gene end by 6 bases; junction bases not matched to a gene: 5. The CDR3 length is 18 residues. CDR3 protein: CASSVAGLAGGLSGELFF. The CDR3 DNA sequence: TGTGCCAGCAGCGTAGCGGGACTAGCGGGGGGGCTCTCCGGGGAGCTGTTTTTT.

This sequence joins TRBV7-2 and TRBJ1-6, with TRBD1 matching 9 bases. V lost 7 bases to trimming and J lost 7 bases; unmatched junction nucleotides: 8. The CDR3 is 15 residues long. In germline, CDR1 is SGHTA, CDR2 FQGNSA. The CDR3 loop is CASTLDRGRNSPLHF. In DNA form, the CDR3 reads TGTGCCAGCACCCTAGACAGGGGGAGAAATTCACCCCTCCACTTT.

V usage is TRBV7-2 and J usage is TRBJ1-1, with D maybe TRBD1 (6 bases). Germline lookup yields CDR1 SGHTA and CDR2 FQGNSA. This CDR3 spans 14 amino acids. V was trimmed by 5 bases and J by 0 bases, leaving 10 bases between them. The DNA for the CDR3 is TGTGCCAGCAGCATACAGGGAGTGAACACTGAAGCTTTCTTT. It is translated as CASSIQGVNTEAFF.

The V and J genes are TRBV4-1 and TRBJ2-2; 9 bases agree with TRBD1. Germline V gene sequence: CDR1 MGHRA, CDR2 YSYEKL. With 1 base clipped from V and 8 bases from J, the junction kept 8 bases outside the gene matches. The CDR3 length is 16 residues. The CDR3 loop reads CASSQVGTGSKGELFF. DNA for the CDR3: TGCGCCAGCAGCCAAGTTGGGACAGGGAGTAAAGGGGAGCTGTTTTTT.

The V gene is TRBV5-4, the J gene TRBJ2-2, with D possibly being TRBD2 (7 bases). Germline V lookup: CDR1 SGHNT, CDR2 YYREEE (reference sequence). V was clipped by 6 bases and J by 5 bases, with 20 bases between them. The CDR3 is 16 amino acids. The CDR3 DNA is TGTGCCAGCACCGATGGTTGGGGGGGCCATACCGGGGAGCTGTTTTTT. Protein product: CASTDGWGGHTGELFF.

The chain combines TRBV6-6 with TRBJ1-4; maybe TRBD1 (5 bases). Looked up from germline, CDR1 is MNHNY and CDR2 is SVGAGI (reference sequence). CDR3 length equals 15 residues. V was shortened by 4 bases and J by 8 bases, with 17 bases between the two germline ends. CDR3 protein: CASSLDLLGGEKLFF. The CDR3 DNA follows: TGTGCCAGCAGTTTGGACCTCCTCGGGGGGGAAAAACTGTTTTTT.

This rearrangement joins TRBV28 to TRBJ1-2, with D possibly matching TRBD1 (6 bases). CDR3 length: 13 amino acids. The germline CDR1 and CDR2 sequences are MDHEN and SYDVKM. With 11 bases removed from V and 8 bases from J, the gap between germline ends came to 21 bases. Here the CDR3 reads CASTSGGGNGYTF. The DNA of the CDR3 is TGTGCCTCTACCTCTGGCGGGGGCAACGGCTACACCTTC.

V usage is TRBV20-1 and J usage is TRBJ1-2; TRBD1 agrees at 8 bases. The CDR3 extends over 16 amino acids. CDR1 is DFQATT and CDR2 is SNEGSKA in the germline V gene (reference sequence). The V and J ends lost 3 bases and 5 bases, in that order; junction bases with no gene match: 14. The CDR3 protein is CSASSRDRTFWYGYTF. For the CDR3, the DNA is TGCAGTGCTAGTTCCCGGGACAGGACTTTTTGGTATGGCTACACCTTC.

V usage is TRBV3-1 (or the pseudogene TRBV3-2) and J usage is TRBJ1-2; D remains unclear. Germline V CDR1 and CDR2: LGHDT, YNNKEL (reference sequence). The ends were cut back, 4 bases at V and 0 bases at J, with 9 bases in the middle. The CDR3 spans 14 residues. The CDR3 here is CASSPDIANYGYTF. CDR3 nucleotides: TGTGCCAGCAGCCCAGACATAGCTAACTATGGCTACACCTTC.

The chain couples TRBV28 to TRBJ1-1; TRBD1 might be the D (5 bases). The CDR3 covers 13 residues. Germline V gene lookup returns CDR1 MDHEN and CDR2 SYDVKM. Trimming left V 10 bases short and J 1 base short, with 13 bases between. CDR3 DNA: TGTGCCACCCAGGGCCTAACGAACACTGAAGCTTTCTTT. This encodes CATQGLTNTEAFF.

The table lists this clone with a few counts. V and J are TRBV15 and TRBJ1-2; D is perhaps TRBD1 (5 bases). Germline V gene lookup returns CDR1 LNHNV and CDR2 YYDKDF (reference sequence). The V end lost 1 base, the J end lost 4 bases, and 13 bases lay between the germline ends. The CDR3 loop spans 15 amino acids. The CDR3 spells CATSRGAGLRYGYTF. CDR3 bases: TGTGCCACCAGCAGAGGGGCAGGGCTGCGCTATGGCTACACCTTC.

This clone appeared once. The chain couples TRBV27 to TRBJ1-5; D may be TRBD1 (6 bases). The CDR3 is made up of 13 amino acids. The germline CDR1 and CDR2 sequences are MNHEY and SMNVEV (reference sequence). The V end was cut by 5 bases, the J end by 7 bases, with 12 bases between. This CDR3 reads CASSPRRGQPQHF. The CDR3 bases are TGTGCCAGCAGTCCCCGTAGGGGGCAGCCCCAGCATTTT.

This clone was seen once. The chain recombines TRBV3-1 (or the pseudogene TRBV3-2) with TRBJ2-3, with 12 bases lining up with TRBD2. From germline, CDR1 is LGHDT and CDR2 YNNKEL (reference sequence). V lost 2 bases and J lost 9; bases outside the gene matches: 9. CDR3 size: 16 residues. As DNA, the CDR3 is TGTGCCAGCAGCCAACCCCGGACTAGCGGGGTTAGGACGCAGTATTTT. It is translated as CASSQPRTSGVRTQYF.

This chain links TRBV5-1 with TRBJ2-2; maybe TRBD1 (6 bases). V gave up 4 bases and J gave up 6 bases, with 13 bases separating them. This CDR3 comprises 14 residues. Germline-derived CDR1 and CDR2 are SGHRS and YFSETQ. CDR3 residues: CASSPDSRAGELFF. The CDR3 DNA reads as TGCGCCAGCAGCCCGGACAGTAGGGCCGGGGAGCTGTTTTTT.

V usage is TRBV7-8 and J usage is TRBJ2-2; perhaps TRBD1 as D (5 bases). Germline CDR1 SGHVS, CDR2 FQNEAQ. This CDR3 spans 16 amino acids. V was clipped by 0 bases and J by 6 bases, with 14 bases between them. For the CDR3, the DNA is TGTGCCAGCAGCTTAGCAGGGGCTATAAGGGCCGGGGAGCTGTTTTTT. The encoded protein is CASSLAGAIRAGELFF.

This chain links TRBV15 with TRBJ2-2, with TRBD1 matching 8 bases. With 1 base clipped from V and 4 bases from J, the junction kept 5 bases outside the gene matches. This CDR3 is 16 amino acids long. The germline V gene encodes CDR1 LNHNV and CDR2 YYDKDF (reference sequence). The CDR3 coding sequence is TGTGCCACCAGCAGAGGGGACAGGTATAGCACCGGGGAGCTGTTTTTT. Its translation is CATSRGDRYSTGELFF.

This chain uses TRBV21-1 with TRBJ2-7; the D call of TRBD1 is as the table states it, not checked on the DNA. TRBV21-1 is a listed pseudogene. This CDR3 is 15 amino acids long. The DNA of the CDR3 is TGTGCCAGCAGCAAACGGGACAGAAACTCCTACGAGCAGTACTTC. Amino acids: CASSKRDRNSYEQYF.

The rearrangement uses TRBV19 and TRBJ1-1; a weak D match, TRBD1 (6 bases). Trimming removed 3 bases from V and 5 bases from J, with 13 bases in between. The CDR3 is 14 amino acids. Germline V gives CDR1 LNHDA, CDR2 SQIVND (reference sequence). The CDR3 DNA sequence: TGTGCCAGTAGTATTGTGGCAGGGGAGACTGAAGCTTTCTTT. As protein: CASSIVAGETEAFF.

This sequence joins TRBV5-1 and TRBJ2-5; the D gene is possibly TRBD1 (5 bases). The CDR3 runs to 15 residues. Germline assignment: CDR1 SGHRS and CDR2 YFSETQ. With 0 bases removed from V and 4 bases from J, the gap between germline ends came to 13 bases. CDR3 DNA: TGCGCCAGCAGCTTGGATGTGGGAACAGGAGAGACCCAGTACTTC. Translating it yields CASSLDVGTGETQYF.

The chain is built from TRBV30 and TRBJ1-4, with 9 bases that match TRBD1. After removal of 3 bases from V and 7 bases from J, the junction contained 12 bases not matched to a gene. This CDR3 comprises 16 residues. Germline loops: CDR1 GTSNPN, CDR2 SVGIG (reference sequence). The CDR3 loop reads CAWSLGTGSFFEKLFF. CDR3 coding DNA: TGTGCCTGGAGCTTAGGGACAGGGTCGTTTTTTGAAAAACTGTTTTTT.

This chain links TRBV7-9 with TRBJ2-3, with 8 bases identical to TRBD2. The V gene's germline CDR1 is SEHNR and CDR2 FQNEAQ (reference sequence). With V trimmed by 1 base and J by 2 bases, 8 bases remained unmatched. CDR3 length: 17 amino acids. The CDR3 loop reads CASSLGLGTSYTDTQYF. DNA of the CDR3: TGTGCCAGCAGCTTAGGCTTAGGGACTAGTTACACAGATACGCAGTATTTT.